The 18 T cell receptor beta chains presented below share a single source sample, sequenced in a study of T cell responses to AZD1222 COVID-19 vaccine. The repertoire was sequenced with immunoSEQ multiplex PCR; TCRdb's copy has only in-frame clones and lacks some. This sample has about 94,000 clones, with 85% found just once. The sequencing here drew on peripheral blood, taken 28 days after the second AZD1222 dose. These receptors originate from an adult who received the AZD1222 COVID-19 vaccine.

This clone was seen a few times. The chain combines TRBV19 with TRBJ2-1, with 8 bases fitting TRBD2. CDR3 length equals 15 residues. Trimming removed 7 bases from V and 1 base from J; junction bases left unmatched: 6. Per germline, CDR1 LNHDA and CDR2 SQIVND (reference sequence). The CDR3 loop is CASIGLAGSYNEQFF. CDR3 sequence (DNA): TGTGCCAGTATAGGGCTAGCGGGTTCCTACAATGAGCAGTTCTTC.

The chain has TRBV2 and TRBJ1-4; D may be TRBD1 (6 bases). Deletions cut 3 bases from V and 1 base from J, with 9 bases between. This CDR3 has 15 residues. Germline-derived CDR1 and CDR2 are SNHLY and FYNNEI. The CDR3 DNA is TGTGCCAGCAGTGACTTAGGGGGAACTAATGAAAAACTGTTTTTT. This codes for CASSDLGGTNEKLFF.

Of note for this clone: One end of the junction fails to match germline, which may point to a read error. The chain joins TRBV20-1 to TRBJ2-7; D not resolved. CDR1 and CDR2 (germline): DFQATT, SNEGSKA (reference sequence). The CDR3 runs 9 residues. For the CDR3, the DNA is TGCAGTGCTCCTCCAGGCCCGCAGTTC. It specifies CSAPPGPQF.

The rearrangement uses TRBV4-3 and TRBJ2-1, with 8 bases matching TRBD2. CDR1 is LGHNA and CDR2 is YSLEER in the germline V gene. The ends lost 0 bases at V and 2 bases at J; junction bases unmatched: 6. The CDR3 runs 17 residues. CDR3 sequence: CASSQDRLATPYNEQFF. The CDR3 bases are TGCGCCAGCAGCCAAGATCGACTAGCGACTCCCTACAATGAGCAGTTCTTC.

The chain recombines TRBV7-9 with TRBJ2-5; perhaps D is TRBD1 or TRBD2 (6 bases each). Trimming cost V 2 bases and J 0 bases, with 22 bases left between them. The CDR3 spans 19 residues. CDR1 is SEHNR and CDR2 is FQNEAQ in the germline V gene (reference sequence). The CDR3 DNA reads as TGTGCCAGCAGCTTATGGGGGCTGCGGGGCCTAGCCCACCAAGAGACCCAGTACTTC. This encodes CASSLWGLRGLAHQETQYF.

Only a few counts were recorded for this clone. This rearrangement joins TRBV3-1 (or the pseudogene TRBV3-2) to TRBJ1-6; no clear D. CDR3 length: 14 residues. V was pared by 5 bases and J by 6 bases, with 11 bases between. Germline values: CDR1 LGHDT, CDR2 YNNKEL (reference sequence). CDR3 in amino acids: CASSRVAGNSPLHF. Written as DNA, the CDR3 is TGTGCCAGCAGCAGGGTGGCAGGTAATTCACCCCTCCACTTT.

This chain uses TRBV28 with TRBJ1-1; 7 positions match TRBD1. Germline V gene sequence: CDR1 MDHEN, CDR2 SYDVKM. Germline trimming cut 7 bases from V and 0 bases from J; bases unmatched to any gene: 5. This CDR3 is 14 amino acids long. The CDR3 DNA sequence: TGTGCCAGCATTCTTGACAGGGTGAACACTGAAGCTTTCTTT. Translated, it gives CASILDRVNTEAFF.

The CDR3 DNA reads TGTGCCAGCTCACCGGGGCAGGGCCTTTCCTACGAGCAGTACTTC. Translating gives CASSPGQGLSYEQYF. The J gene is TRBJ2-7, the V gene TRBV18; D possibly corresponds to TRBD1 (5 bases). V lost 3 bases and J 1 base, leaving 13 bases between the germline ends. The CDR3 has 15 residues. Germline CDR1 KGHSH, CDR2 LQKENI.

The chain links TRBV4-2 to TRBJ2-5, with 15 bases that match TRBD2. Germline CDR1 reads LGHNA; CDR2 reads YNFKEQ. This CDR3 is built from 18 residues. V trimming: 4 bases; J trimming: 2 bases; junction bases outside the gene matches: 8. CDR3 region: CASSPQGLAGGSQETQYF. CDR3 sequence (DNA): TGTGCCAGCAGCCCTCAGGGACTAGCGGGGGGTTCTCAAGAGACCCAGTACTTC.

This clone was counted once. The chain employs TRBV21-1 and TRBJ1-1. TRBV21-1 is noted as a pseudogene. This CDR3 is built from 16 residues. The CDR3 nucleotides are TGTGCCAGCAGCAAAGAGGCGGGTGGGGTGAACACTGAAGCTTTCTTT. Protein sequence: CASSKEAGGVNTEAFF.

This rearrangement joins TRBV10-3 to TRBJ2-7; 10 positions agree with TRBD2. Germline-derived CDR1 and CDR2 are ENHRY and SYGVKD. V gave up 11 bases and J gave up 6 bases; unmatched junction bases: 16. The CDR3 extends over 15 amino acids. The CDR3 here is CASRDPSGRASEQYF. The CDR3 DNA reads TGTGCCTCCCGAGACCCCAGCGGGAGGGCGTCCGAGCAGTACTTC.

The J gene is TRBJ2-1, the V gene TRBV12-3 or TRBV12-4; maybe TRBD2 (5 bases). V was pared by 1 base and J by 7 bases, with 5 bases between. This CDR3 has 12 amino acids. CDR3: CASSLGGNEQFF. In nucleotides, the CDR3 is TGTGCCAGCAGTTTAGGAGGGAATGAGCAGTTCTTC.

This chain's CDR3 is CASSDREGKQETQYF. The CDR3 coding sequence is TGTGCCAGCAGCGATAGGGAGGGTAAGCAAGAGACCCAGTACTTC. The rearrangement uses TRBV28 and TRBJ2-5; TRBD2 aligns across 7 bases. CDR1 is MDHEN and CDR2 is SYDVKM in the germline V gene. The CDR3 is 15 residues long. V trimming: 6 bases; J trimming: 2 bases; junction bases outside the gene matches: 9.

This chain links TRBV24-1 with TRBJ1-4, with TRBD1 matching 10 bases. Trimming at V came to 3 bases and at J to 1 base, leaving 1 base not matched to a gene. Germline values: CDR1 KGHDR, CDR2 SFDVKD. The CDR3 consists of 16 residues. The CDR3 region is CATSDGTGVTNEKLFF. CDR3 DNA sequence: TGTGCCACCAGTGATGGGACAGGGGTAACTAATGAAAAACTGTTTTTT.

The sample holds one count of this clone. The rearrangement uses TRBV30 and TRBJ1-5; D ambiguous. The V end was cut by 0 bases, the J end by 4 bases, with 13 bases between. The CDR3 is 15 residues long. Germline V lookup: CDR1 GTSNPN, CDR2 SVGIG (reference sequence). For the CDR3, the DNA is TGTGCCTGGAGTGTAAGGGCCACCGCTAATCAGCCCCAGCATTTT. Its translation: CAWSVRATANQPQHF.

The rearrangement uses TRBV5-1 and TRBJ2-5; TRBD1 is a possible D gene (6 bases). CDR1 is SGHRS and CDR2 is YFSETQ in the germline V gene. V lost 0 bases and J 5 bases, leaving 11 bases between the germline ends. The CDR3 extends over 14 amino acids. This chain's CDR3 is CASSLVATGETQYF. CDR3 nucleotide sequence: TGCGCCAGCAGCTTGGTCGCTACAGGGGAGACCCAGTACTTC. Variable domain in full (rest from reference TRBV5-1 and TRBJ2-5): KAGVTQTPRYLIKTRGQQVTLSCSPISGHRSVSWYQQTPGQGLQFLFEYFSETQRNKGNFPGRFSGRQFSNSRSEMNVSTLELGDSALYLCASSLVATGETQYFGPGTRLLVL.

The rearrangement uses TRBV2 and TRBJ1-2; TRBD1 agrees at 8 bases. The CDR3 has 15 residues. Germline trimming cut 3 bases from V and 5 bases from J; bases unmatched to any gene: 8. Germline V gene sequence: CDR1 SNHLY, CDR2 FYNNEI. CDR3 sequence reads: CASSDQTGVGYGYTF. The CDR3 bases are TGTGCCAGCAGTGACCAGACAGGGGTGGGGTATGGCTACACCTTC.

The chain uses TRBV2 and TRBJ1-2, with a possible D match to TRBD1 (5 bases). The V gene lost 4 bases and the J gene lost 11 bases, with 23 bases spanning the gap. Germline CDR1 and CDR2: SNHLY and FYNNEI. The CDR3 spans 15 residues. The CDR3 DNA reads as TGTGCCAGCAGTGCCGACAGTTCCCCGCTCTTCGGTTACACCTTC. Amino acid sequence: CASSADSSPLFGYTF.